A selection of T cell receptor beta chains follows, all from one sample in a study of cytomegalovirus exposure and HLA in healthy donors. This table comes from immunoSEQ multiplex PCR, and its TCRdb copy is limited to in-frame clones, with some not included. The sample lists roughly 180,000 clones, approximately 85% seen once, with more than 4% in the top ten. Material: PBMCs. These receptors originate from a girl aged 10 to 17 in good health and CMV-seropositive. Each CDR3 is given with its conserved first and last residue.

V gene,J gene,CDR3 protein
TRBV30,TRBJ1-1,CAWIRNTEAFF
TRBV7-9,TRBJ1-3,CASSPINTIYF
TRBV18,TRBJ2-3,CASSPGGAHGTDTQYF
TRBV9,TRBJ1-2,CASSVRDRGLFGYTF
TRBV2,TRBJ1-5,CASSGGQGQPQHF
TRBV6-5,TRBJ1-5,CASSPGQKPQGPQHF
TRBV27,TRBJ1-6,CASTPSRGSPLHF
TRBV25-1,TRBJ2-7,CASSDLPGGRDYERYF
TRBV10-3,TRBJ1-1,CAIRPHGGENTEAFF
TRBV5-1,TRBJ2-7,CASTSGGREQYF
TRBV5-1,TRBJ2-5,CASSLGSRGKETQYF
TRBV30,TRBJ1-1,CAWESGTADTEAFF
TRBV21-1,TRBJ2-2,CASSNKQNANTGELFF
TRBV15,TRBJ2-1,CATSTRRGPGEQFF
TRBV18,TRBJ2-1,CASSRPLGRNEQFF
TRBV6-4,TRBJ1-5,CASSNQGGQPQHF
TRBV30,TRBJ1-2,CAWRGGRAGGTYGYTF
TRBV18,TRBJ2-2,CASSPPTGVVGELFF
TRBV5-4,TRBJ2-1,CASSSLGQGNEQFF
TRBV19,TRBJ1-4,CASSRGPNRFNEKLFF
TRBV9,TRBJ1-1,CASSVSVHTEAFF
TRBV19,TRBJ1-3,CASSIDIFGNTIYF
TRBV9,TRBJ1-2,CASSQSERRRGYTF
TRBV19,TRBJ2-2,CASSAYSGGTGELFF
TRBV7-2,TRBJ2-7,CASSGTRGPYEQYF
TRBV6-1,TRBJ2-7,CASLRQGSSYEQYF
TRBV29-1,TRBJ2-5,CSVELAGGQETQYF
TRBV5-5,TRBJ1-4,CASSLPTGATNEKLFF
TRBV19,TRBJ1-4,CASSVGQSTNEKLFF
TRBV19,TRBJ2-5,CATNVGSQETQYF
TRBV4-1,TRBJ1-1,CASSRFPGFGNTEAFF
TRBV7-9,TRBJ1-3,CASSMTTGGNSGNTIYF
TRBV4-1,TRBJ1-2,CASSQERDSANYGYTF
TRBV10-3,TRBJ1-2,CASKGPGVGYGYTF
TRBV11-1,TRBJ1-1,CASSLSDAGATEAFF
TRBV9,TRBJ1-2,CASSVVSSDSYGYTF
TRBV29-1,TRBJ2-6,CSANTETSSGANVLTF
TRBV7-9,TRBJ1-1,CASSLWTGAANTEAFF
TRBV9,TRBJ2-3,CASSETPAGADTQYF
TRBV19,TRBJ1-1,CASCLRVNTEAFF
TRBV7-9,TRBJ2-3,CASSPGGDTQYF
TRBV4-1,TRBJ2-7,CASSQAGGTYEQYF
TRBV6-1,TRBJ1-6,CASSEGTGAYNSPLHF
TRBV5-1,TRBJ2-3,CASSSGTADTQYF
TRBV18,TRBJ2-7,CASSPIQGYEQYF
TRBV7-9,TRBJ2-1,CASSLTGEAYNEQFF
TRBV7-6,TRBJ1-1,CASSSVAGGTEAFF
TRBV6-1,TRBJ2-1,CASRGTGEQFF
TRBV11-3,TRBJ2-1,CASSLGLAGDNEQFF
TRBV5-8,TRBJ1-2,CASSLVGAGPQSNYGYTF
TRBV6-4,TRBJ2-2,CASSDFRETGELFF
TRBV5-1,TRBJ1-1,CASSLSFRTEAFF
TRBV7-9,TRBJ1-4,CASSVPEGDSNEKLFF
TRBV11-2,TRBJ1-2,CASSTLGTHGYTF
TRBV29-1,TRBJ2-7,CSVVQSSYEQYF